The 5 T cell receptor beta chains given below trace back to one sample, sequenced in a study of CD8 T cells in ankylosing spondylitis. Study-level results: Seemingly distinctive of ankylosing spondylitis blood was a TCR beta motif formed by eight highly homologous variants.

These TCRs are of unknown antigen specificity. MiXCR, applied by TCRdb to the 5' RACE reads, yields one record per CDR3 protein. The data show fewer than 650,000 distinct CDR3 sequences, about 12% seen once. Sequencing was carried out using blood, either unsorted or a sorted T cell fraction (not recorded which). The receptors come from a male donor with ankylosing spondylitis.

The table lists this clonotype with a few counts. This chain connects TRBV12-3 or TRBV12-4 to TRBJ2-1; D call uncertain. Trimming removed 6 bases at V and 5 bases at J, with 11 bases between. The CDR3 runs 13 residues. The CDR3 reads CASSLVTDNEQFF. The CDR3, as DNA: TGTGCCAGCAGCCTTGTGACGGACAATGAGCAGTTCTTC.

This clonotype was detected only a few times. The rearrangement joins TRBV15 to TRBJ2-1; 11 positions agree with TRBD2. J lost 2 bases, V lost 4 bases, and 4 bases had no gene match. The CDR3 is 16 residues long. Germline CDR1 is LNHNV and CDR2 is YYDKDF (reference sequence). The CDR3 sequence is CATSKSSGRAYNEQFF. CDR3 DNA sequence: TGTGCCACCAGCAAAAGTAGCGGGAGGGCCTACAATGAGCAGTTCTTC. Looking up the rest from reference TRBV15 and TRBJ2-1 gives the full variable domain: DAMVIQNPRYQVTQFGKPVTLSCSQTLNHNVMYWYQQKSSQAPKLLFHYYDKDFNNEADTPDNFQSRRPNTSFCFLDIRSPGLGDTAMYLCATSKSSGRAYNEQFFGPGTRLTVL.

This clonotype was recorded many times. The genes are TRBV7-7 and TRBJ2-2; 10 bases are shared with TRBD2. The CDR3 is 16 residues long. The germline gives CDR1 SSHAT, CDR2 FNYEAQ (reference sequence). V dropped 5 bases and J dropped 7; count of bases not matched to a gene: 10. The CDR3 region has the DNA TGTGCCAGCAGCCCCCGGGTAGCGGGAGGTGGCGGGGAGCTGTTTTTT. It yields the protein CASSPRVAGGGGELFF.

This clonotype has at least ten counts. V usage is TRBV5-1 and J usage is TRBJ2-2; D remains ambiguous. Germline V gene sequence: CDR1 SGHRS, CDR2 YFSETQ. This CDR3 region has 15 residues. With 0 bases removed from V and 4 bases from J, the gap between germline ends came to 10 bases. In DNA, the CDR3 is TGCGCCAGCAGCTTGGGGCACGTGATCACCGGGGAGCTGTTTTTT. This gives the protein CASSLGHVITGELFF. Filled out from reference TRBV5-1 and TRBJ2-2, the complete variable domain reads KAGVTQTPRYLIKTRGQQVTLSCSPISGHRSVSWYQQTPGQGLQFLFEYFSETQRNKGNFPGRFSGRQFSNSRSEMNVSTLELGDSALYLCASSLGHVITGELFFGEGSRLTVL.

This rearrangement joins TRBV30 to TRBJ1-3; D is ambiguous. V was clipped by 2 bases and J by 4 bases, with 9 bases between them. CDR3 length equals 13 residues. Germline V gene lookup returns CDR1 GTSNPN and CDR2 SVGIG (reference sequence). The CDR3 coding sequence is TGTGCCTGGAGTCTGCTATCCGGAAACACCATATATTTT. Amino acid sequence: CAWSLLSGNTIYF.